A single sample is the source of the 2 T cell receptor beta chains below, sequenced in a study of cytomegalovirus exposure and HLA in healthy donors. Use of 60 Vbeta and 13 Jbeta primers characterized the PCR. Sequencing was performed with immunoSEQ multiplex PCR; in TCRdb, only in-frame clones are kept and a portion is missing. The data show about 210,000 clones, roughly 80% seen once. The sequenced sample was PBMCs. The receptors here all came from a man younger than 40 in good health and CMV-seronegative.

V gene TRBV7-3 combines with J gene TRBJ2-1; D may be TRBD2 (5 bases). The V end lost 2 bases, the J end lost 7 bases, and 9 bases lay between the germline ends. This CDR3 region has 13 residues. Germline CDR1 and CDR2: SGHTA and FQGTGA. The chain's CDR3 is CASSLGGENEQFF. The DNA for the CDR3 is TGTGCCAGCAGCTTAGGTGGGGAGAATGAGCAGTTCTTC.

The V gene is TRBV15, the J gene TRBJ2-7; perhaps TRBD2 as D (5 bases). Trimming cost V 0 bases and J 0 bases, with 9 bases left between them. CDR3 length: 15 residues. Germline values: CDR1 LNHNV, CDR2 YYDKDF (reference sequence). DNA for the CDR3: TGTGCCACCAGCAGAGATCGGACTGACTCCTACGAGCAGTACTTC. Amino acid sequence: CATSRDRTDSYEQYF.